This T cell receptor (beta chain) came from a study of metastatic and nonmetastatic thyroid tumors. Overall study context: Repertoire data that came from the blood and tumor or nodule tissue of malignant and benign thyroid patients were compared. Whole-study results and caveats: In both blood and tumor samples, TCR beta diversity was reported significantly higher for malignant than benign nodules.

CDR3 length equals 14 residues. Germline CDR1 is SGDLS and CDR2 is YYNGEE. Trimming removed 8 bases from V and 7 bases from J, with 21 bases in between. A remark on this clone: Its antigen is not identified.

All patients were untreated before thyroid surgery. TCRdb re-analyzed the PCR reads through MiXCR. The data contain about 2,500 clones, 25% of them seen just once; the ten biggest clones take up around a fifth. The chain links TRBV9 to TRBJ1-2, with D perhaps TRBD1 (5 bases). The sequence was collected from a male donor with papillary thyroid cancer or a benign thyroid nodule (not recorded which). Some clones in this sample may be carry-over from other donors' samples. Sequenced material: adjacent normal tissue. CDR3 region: CASGTGSSASGYTF. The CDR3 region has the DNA TGTGCCAGTGGGACGGGTTCCTCGGCCAGTGGCTACACCTTC.